This TCR beta chain derives from a study of siplizumab effects on memory and regulatory T cells. Study results and caveats: The apparent diversity of naive T cells exceeded that of memory cells, and naive T cells seemed to make a major contribution to the alloresponse. Suppression by proliferating Tregs derived from siplizumab cultures was not verified.

This CDR3 contains 15 residues. Germline lookup yields CDR1 SGHRS and CDR2 YFSETQ. Germline trimming cut 9 bases from V and 6 bases from J; bases unmatched to any gene: 14. This clone was seen only once. The antigen is undetermined. Each sample had about 100,000 TCR templates assayed. TCRdb keeps only in-frame clones here, not all; method: immunoSEQ multiplex PCR. The profile shows about 87,000 clones, approximately 90% of them singletons. Sequenced input: CD4+ T cells sorted from blood. The chain joins TRBV5-1 to TRBJ2-2; 7 bases match TRBD2. This TCR was recovered from a human donor in good health. This chain's CDR3 is CATQPLTGGAGELFF. CDR3 bases: TGCGCCACCCAACCCTTGACGGGAGGAGCCGGGGAGCTGTTTTTT.